These 20 T cell receptor beta chains came from one sample sequenced in a study of T cells in Graves' hyperthyroidism and ophthalmopathy. TCR beta CDR3 region amplification was performed from RNA transcripts. The HTBI primer set drove a first-round RT-PCR of the TCR CDR3. One entry per CDR3 protein results from TCRdb running MiXCR on the multiplex PCR reads. The table has 700,000 to 850,000 distinct CDR3 sequences, roughly a third seen once. The sequenced material came from blood. The receptors were gathered from a woman aged 35 to 49 with Graves' hyperthyroidism.

As regards this clonotype: A much larger clonotype is one base distant, so this may be a read error. This rearrangement joins TRBV19 to TRBJ2-5; D not certain. The length of the CDR3 is 13 residues. Trimming removed 6 bases at V and 6 bases at J, with 14 bases between. Germline V gene data show CDR1 as LNHDA and CDR2 as SQIVND (reference sequence). CDR3: CASSKNANQTQYF. For the CDR3, the DNA is TGTGCCAGTAGCAAAAATGCGAACCAGACCCAGTACTTC.

A few counts support this clonotype. Since a much larger clone is just one base distant, this may be a read error. The J gene is TRBJ1-2, the V gene TRBV29-1; unclear D gene. Per the germline V gene, CDR1 is SQVTM and CDR2 is ANQGSEA. V lost 3 bases, J lost 2 bases, and 10 bases lay in between. The CDR3 extends over 13 amino acids. The DNA of the CDR3 is TGCAGCGTTGACGAAATGGGGAACTATGGCTACACCTTC. This gives the protein CSVDEMGNYGYTF.

This sequence joins TRBV7-2 and TRBJ2-7; unclear D gene. This CDR3 is 15 amino acids long. The V end lost 1 base, the J end lost 4 bases, and 14 bases lay between the germline ends. The V gene's germline CDR1 is SGHTA and CDR2 FQGNSA. CDR3 in DNA: TGTGCCAGCAGCTTAGAATACCAACCCACGTACGAGCAGTACTTC. Amino acid sequence: CASSLEYQPTYEQYF.

The chain uses TRBV6-6 and TRBJ1-3; perhaps TRBD1 as D (6 bases). The germline CDR1 and CDR2 sequences are MNHNY and SVGAGI (reference sequence). The CDR3 runs 16 residues. Trimming stripped 0 bases from V and 0 bases from J, with 9 bases between. In nucleotides, the CDR3 is TGTGCCAGCAGTTACTCGATGGACAGCTCTGGAAACACCATATATTTT. This translates into CASSYSMDSSGNTIYF.

Worth noting for this clonotype: The junction shows a germline mismatch at one end, possibly a read error. V and J are TRBV5-4 and TRBJ1-1; D may be TRBD1 (6 bases). The CDR3 extends over 13 amino acids. Germline loops: CDR1 SGHNT, CDR2 YYREEE (reference sequence). The CDR3 protein is CVSSLYRETEAFF. The CDR3 DNA sequence: TGTGTCAGCAGCTTGTACAGGGAGACTGAAGCTTTCTTT.

On this clonotype itself: A much larger clone is a single base away; this may be a read error. This chain connects TRBV10-3 to TRBJ2-5, with unresolved D. CDR1 is ENHRY and CDR2 is SYGVKD in the germline V gene. The V and J ends lost 2 bases and 1 base respectively, with 11 bases between them. CDR3 length: 15 amino acids. CDR3 sequence (DNA): TGTGCCATCAGTGAGGGGATTGGGCCCCAAGAGACCCAGTACTTC. Translation: CAISEGIGPQETQYF.

This clonotype was seen more than once but under ten times. The chain links TRBV7-9 to TRBJ2-5; TRBD2 matches at 14 bases. The V gene's germline CDR1 is SEHNR and CDR2 FQNEAQ (reference sequence). Trimming at V came to 6 bases and at J to 2 bases, leaving 17 bases not matched to a gene. This CDR3 region has 20 residues. CDR3 residues: CASSSSTTTSGRGGQETQYF. For the CDR3, the DNA is TGTGCCAGCAGTTCCTCAACAACGACTAGCGGGAGGGGTGGGCAAGAGACCCAGTACTTC. The full variable domain, completed using reference TRBV7-9 and TRBJ2-5, is DTGVSQNPRHKITKRGQNVTFRCDPISEHNRLYWYRQTLGQGPEFLTYFQNEAQLEKSRLLSDRFSAERPKGSFSTLEIQRTEQGDSAMYLCASSSSTTTSGRGGQETQYFGPGTRLLVL.

The chain recombines TRBV4-3 with TRBJ2-2; the D gene is possibly TRBD2 (5 bases). The CDR3 loop spans 15 amino acids. Trimming stripped 0 bases from V and 5 bases from J, with 10 bases between. Germline V CDR1 and CDR2: LGHNA, YSLEER. The CDR3 sequence: CASSQDLGGTGELFF. Here the CDR3 DNA reads TGCGCCAGCAGCCAAGATCTCGGAGGTACCGGGGAGCTGTTTTTT.

Note on this clonotype: At one of its ends the junction is not consistent with the germline gene, which may arise from a read error. CDR3 DNA: TGTGCCACCAGTGACACCGACAGCGGATCCTACGTGCAGTACTTC. The encoded protein is CATSDTDSGSYVQYF. The J gene is TRBJ2-7, the V gene TRBV24-1; D assignment may be TRBD1 or TRBD2 (5 bases each). Germline CDR1 is KGHDR and CDR2 is SFDVKD. CDR3 length: 15 residues.

V gene TRBV5-1 combines with J gene TRBJ1-2; maybe TRBD1 (6 bases). Germline V lookup: CDR1 SGHRS, CDR2 YFSETQ. The CDR3 contains 14 residues. Trimming stripped 0 bases from V and 4 bases from J, with 10 bases between. For the CDR3, the DNA is TGCGCCAGCAGCTTGGGGACAGAAGGCTATGGCTACACCTTC. This encodes CASSLGTEGYGYTF.

This clonotype was counted ten times or more. V usage is TRBV20-1 and J usage is TRBJ2-7, with a possible D match to TRBD1 (6 bases). V was shortened by 0 bases and J by 3 bases, with 15 bases between the two germline ends. Germline values: CDR1 DFQATT, CDR2 SNEGSKA (reference sequence). The CDR3 covers 15 residues. DNA of the CDR3: TGCAGTGCTAGAGATGGCGCAGGGGCCTACTACGAGCAGTACTTC. Translated: CSARDGAGAYYEQYF.

V and J are TRBV20-1 and TRBJ2-7, with D perhaps matching TRBD1 or TRBD2 (6 bases each). The germline CDR1 and CDR2 sequences are DFQATT and SNEGSKA (reference sequence). The CDR3 is 19 amino acids. Trimming took 0 bases from V and 1 from J, leaving 25 bases between them. CDR3 DNA: TGCAGTGCTAGAGATCATGAAAGGGGCCGTGGCGGGACATCCTACGAGCAGTACTTC. Protein product: CSARDHERGRGGTSYEQYF.

This clonotype was seen a few times. V usage is TRBV7-9 and J usage is TRBJ1-5; TRBD1 is a possible D gene (5 bases). The V gene lost 5 bases and the J gene lost 1 base, with 24 bases spanning the gap. The CDR3 consists of 19 residues. Per the germline V gene, CDR1 is SEHNR and CDR2 is FQNEAQ (reference sequence). The CDR3 here is CASSPLRLGGGSSNQPQHF. Here the CDR3 DNA reads TGTGCCAGCAGCCCCCTACGGCTAGGTGGGGGATCCAGCAATCAGCCCCAGCATTTT.

The chain recombines TRBV25-1 with TRBJ2-3, with D hard to call. V lost 0 bases, J lost 5 bases, and 6 bases lay in between. The CDR3 consists of 13 residues. Germline CDR1 is MGHDK and CDR2 is SYGVNS. CDR3 bases: TGTGCCAGCAGTGAATATAAATTAGATACGCAGTATTTT. It yields the protein CASSEYKLDTQYF.

There are many counts of this clonotype. CDR3 coding DNA: TGTGCCAGCAGCCCGGGGGCCAGGGGTGACGAGCAGTACTTC. Translation gives CASSPGARGDEQYF. The chain joins TRBV9 to TRBJ2-7, with D perhaps assigned TRBD1 or TRBD2 (6 bases each). The CDR3 extends over 14 amino acids. Germline assignment: CDR1 SGDLS and CDR2 YYNGEE. Trimming took 4 bases from V and 5 from J, leaving 16 bases between them.

In regard to this clonotype: This clone may be a read error of a much larger clone one base away. V is TRBV7-2 and J is TRBJ1-5, with 7 bases identical to TRBD1. J was trimmed by 7 bases and V by 5 bases; bases with no gene match: 5. Germline values: CDR1 SGHTA, CDR2 FQGNSA. The CDR3 has 13 residues. This CDR3 reads CASSEGAGQPQHF. CDR3 nucleotide sequence: TGTGCCAGCAGCGAGGGGGCGGGACAGCCCCAGCATTTT.

This clonotype was seen more than once but under ten times. The J gene is TRBJ1-2, the V gene TRBV28, with unresolved D. CDR1 is MDHEN and CDR2 is SYDVKM in the germline V gene. This CDR3 is 13 amino acids long. Trimming stripped 3 bases from V and 7 bases from J, with 12 bases between. CDR3 residues: CASSFGRKGGYTF. For the CDR3, the DNA is TGTGCCAGCAGTTTCGGCCGAAAGGGTGGCTACACCTTC.

This clonotype was seen at least ten times. The chain links TRBV20-1 to TRBJ1-6; perhaps TRBD1 as D (5 bases). The CDR3 runs 12 residues. Trimming pared 6 bases from V and 7 bases from J, leaving 10 bases between. Germline CDR1 is DFQATT and CDR2 is SNEGSKA (reference sequence). In nucleotides, the CDR3 is TGCAGTGCAAGACGACAGAATTCACCCCTCCACTTT. Translating gives CSARRQNSPLHF.

This clonotype was counted between two and nine times. The genes are TRBV29-1 and TRBJ2-7, with a possible D match to TRBD1 (5 bases). Matching the DNA end better, TRBJ2-1 makes the J call doubtful. CDR3 length: 12 residues. Germline V CDR1 and CDR2: SQVTM, ANQGSEA. For the CDR3, the DNA is TGCAGCGTTGACAGGGCATCTGGTGAGCAGTTCTTC. Translation: CSVDRASGEQFF.

With regard to this clonotype: A single base separates this from a much larger clone, so it may be a read error. The gene calls are TRBV7-2 and TRBJ1-1, with 7 bases matching TRBD1. V gave up 5 bases and J gave up 6 bases; unmatched junction bases: 6. Germline V lookup: CDR1 SGHTA, CDR2 FQGNSA. The CDR3 sequence is 13 residues long. The CDR3 DNA reads TGTGCCAGCAGCACTCCGGGACAGTCTGAAGCTTTCTTT. Its protein product is CASSTPGQSEAFF.